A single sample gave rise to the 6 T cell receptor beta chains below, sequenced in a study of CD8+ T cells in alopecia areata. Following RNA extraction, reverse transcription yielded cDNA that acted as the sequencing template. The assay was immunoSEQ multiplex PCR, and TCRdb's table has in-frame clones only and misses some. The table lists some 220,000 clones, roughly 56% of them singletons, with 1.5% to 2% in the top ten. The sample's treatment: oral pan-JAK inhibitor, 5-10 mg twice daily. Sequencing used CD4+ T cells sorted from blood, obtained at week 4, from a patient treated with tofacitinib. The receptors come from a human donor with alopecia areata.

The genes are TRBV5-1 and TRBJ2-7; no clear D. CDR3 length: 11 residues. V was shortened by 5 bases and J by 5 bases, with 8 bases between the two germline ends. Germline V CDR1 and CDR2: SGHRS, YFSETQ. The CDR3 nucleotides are TGCGCCAGCAGTTTAAGGGACGAGCAGTACTTC. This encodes CASSLRDEQYF.

The DNA for the CDR3 is TGTGCCAGCAGGGACATGAGTGGCTACACCTTC. This encodes CASRDMSGYTF. The chain recombines TRBV7-2 with TRBJ1-2, with D perhaps matching TRBD1 (5 bases). V was clipped by 6 bases and J by 7 bases, with 9 bases between them. CDR3 size: 11 residues. The germline gives CDR1 SGHTA, CDR2 FQGNSA.

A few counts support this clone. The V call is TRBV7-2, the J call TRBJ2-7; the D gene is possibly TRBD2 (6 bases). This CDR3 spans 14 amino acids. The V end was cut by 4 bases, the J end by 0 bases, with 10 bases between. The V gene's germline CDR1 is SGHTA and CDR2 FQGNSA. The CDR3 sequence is CASSSGLRSYEQYF. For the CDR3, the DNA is TGTGCCAGCAGCTCGGGACTCCGCTCCTACGAGCAGTACTTC.

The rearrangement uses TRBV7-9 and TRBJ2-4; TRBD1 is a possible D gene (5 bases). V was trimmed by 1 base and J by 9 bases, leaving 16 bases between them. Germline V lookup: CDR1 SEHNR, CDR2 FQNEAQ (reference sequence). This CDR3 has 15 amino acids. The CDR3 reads CASSLGTSNEGIQYF. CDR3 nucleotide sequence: TGTGCCAGCAGCTTAGGGACATCTAACGAAGGCATTCAGTACTTC.

The CDR3 DNA reads TGTGCCAGCAGCTTAGACCGAACCGGGACTACTGAAGCTTTCTTT. Translating it yields CASSLDRTGTTEAFF. The chain carries TRBV11-3 and TRBJ1-1; D perhaps matches TRBD1 (5 bases). V was shortened by 0 bases and J by 5 bases, with 13 bases between the two germline ends. CDR1 and CDR2 from the germline V gene are SGHNT and YENEEA. The CDR3 sequence is 15 residues long.

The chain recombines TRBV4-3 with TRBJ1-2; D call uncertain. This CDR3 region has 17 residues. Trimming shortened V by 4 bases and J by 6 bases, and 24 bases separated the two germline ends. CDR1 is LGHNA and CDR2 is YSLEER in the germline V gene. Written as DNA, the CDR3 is TGCGCCAGCAGCCTTCAAAACCGAGGGCCCTTCCCCGATGGCTACACCTTC. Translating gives CASSLQNRGPFPDGYTF.